The T cell receptor (beta chain) described here comes from a study of blood T cell repertoires in COVID-19. This CDR3 region has 14 residues. In germline, CDR1 is KGHDR, CDR2 SFDVKD. Trimming removed 5 bases from V and 3 bases from J; junction bases left unmatched: 5. Recruitment covered 20 to 25 US areas and drew participants whose ages spanned about 18 to 90 years. Researchers sorted participants into cohorts using their self-reported clinical history. Original analysis: The authors estimated nucleated cell counts from reference gene primer amplification. Clones were read by immunoSEQ multiplex PCR, and TCRdb kept only the in-frame ones, dropping some. That table is the source of V, J and clone size, and D and trimming were worked out from the DNA. The data hold hundreds of thousands of clones, with around 82% observed a single time.

This receptor was identified in a man aged 25-40 years with acute COVID-19. Sequencing input: PBMCs or T cells enriched from blood (not recorded which). The rearrangement joins TRBV24-1 to TRBJ2-7; TRBD2 aligns across 8 bases. The chain's CDR3 is CATSAGGLYYEQYF. The CDR3 DNA reads TGTGCCACCAGTGCGGGGGGGCTGTACTACGAGCAGTACTTC.